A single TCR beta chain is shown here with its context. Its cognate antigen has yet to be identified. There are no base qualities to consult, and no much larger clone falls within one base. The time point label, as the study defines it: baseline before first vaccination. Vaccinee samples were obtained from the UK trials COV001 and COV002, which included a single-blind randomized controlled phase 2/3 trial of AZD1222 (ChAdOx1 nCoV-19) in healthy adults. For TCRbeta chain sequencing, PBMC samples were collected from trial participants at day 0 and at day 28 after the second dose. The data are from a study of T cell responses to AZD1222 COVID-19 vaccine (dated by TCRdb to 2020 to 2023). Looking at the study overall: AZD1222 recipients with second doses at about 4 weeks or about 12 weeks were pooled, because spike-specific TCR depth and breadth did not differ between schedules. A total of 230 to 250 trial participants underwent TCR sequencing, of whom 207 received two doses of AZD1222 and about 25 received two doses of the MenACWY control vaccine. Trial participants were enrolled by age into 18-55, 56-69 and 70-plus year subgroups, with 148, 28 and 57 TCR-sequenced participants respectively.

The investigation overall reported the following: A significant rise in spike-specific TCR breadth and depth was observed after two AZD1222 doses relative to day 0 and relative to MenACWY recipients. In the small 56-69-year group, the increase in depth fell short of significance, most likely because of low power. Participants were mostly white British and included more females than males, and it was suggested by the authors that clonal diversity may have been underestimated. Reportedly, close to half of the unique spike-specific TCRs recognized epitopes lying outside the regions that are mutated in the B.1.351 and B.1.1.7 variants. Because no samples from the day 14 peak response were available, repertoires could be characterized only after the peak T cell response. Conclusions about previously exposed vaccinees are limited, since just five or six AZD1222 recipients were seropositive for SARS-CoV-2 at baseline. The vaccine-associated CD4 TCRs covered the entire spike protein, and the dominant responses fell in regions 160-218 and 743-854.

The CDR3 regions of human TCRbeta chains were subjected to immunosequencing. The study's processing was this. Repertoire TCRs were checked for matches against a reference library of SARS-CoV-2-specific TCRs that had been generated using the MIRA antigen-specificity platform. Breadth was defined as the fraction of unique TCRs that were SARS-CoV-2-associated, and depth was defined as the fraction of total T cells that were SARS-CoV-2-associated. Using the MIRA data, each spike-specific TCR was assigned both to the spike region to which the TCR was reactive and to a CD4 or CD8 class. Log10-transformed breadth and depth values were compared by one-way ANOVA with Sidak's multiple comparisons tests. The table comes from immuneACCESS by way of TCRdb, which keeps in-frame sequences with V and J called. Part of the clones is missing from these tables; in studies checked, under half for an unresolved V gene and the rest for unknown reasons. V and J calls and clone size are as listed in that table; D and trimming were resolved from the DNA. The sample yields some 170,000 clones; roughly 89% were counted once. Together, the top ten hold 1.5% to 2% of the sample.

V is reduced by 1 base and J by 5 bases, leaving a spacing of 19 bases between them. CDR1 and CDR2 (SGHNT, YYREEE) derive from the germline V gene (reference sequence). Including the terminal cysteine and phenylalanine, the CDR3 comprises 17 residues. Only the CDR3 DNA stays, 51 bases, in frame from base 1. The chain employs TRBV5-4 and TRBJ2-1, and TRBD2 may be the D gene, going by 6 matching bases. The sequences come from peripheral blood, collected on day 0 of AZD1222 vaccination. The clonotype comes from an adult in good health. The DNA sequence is TGTGCCAGCAGCTTGTGGGCTAGCGCCTTTTACGACAATGAGCAGTTCTTC. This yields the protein CASSLWASAFYDNEQFF.